This T cell receptor (beta chain) emerged from a study of OX40 agonist ivuxolimab in advanced cancers. Turning to the study itself: Each patient was given ivuxolimab into a vein every 2 weeks, at 0.01 to 10 mg/kg. Earlier anti-PD-1, anti-PD-L1 or anti-CTLA-4 therapy was permitted; around 40% had received some. The study, taken as a whole, reports: Doses of 0.1 to 3.0 mg/kg were accompanied by clonal expansion of CD4+ and CD8+ blood T cells by week 6.

Generated by immunoSEQ multiplex PCR, the TCRdb table keeps only in-frame clones and is missing some. Found here are over 70,000 clones, more than 70% of them singletons; the top ten hold approximately 6.9%. This CDR3 spans 13 amino acids. Trimming removed 4 bases from V and 3 bases from J; junction bases left unmatched: 2. CDR1 is SGHNT and CDR2 is YENEEA in the germline V gene. On this clone itself: Its antigen is currently unknown.

The receptor was isolated from an adult with an advanced solid tumor such as melanoma, head and neck, liver or kidney cancer. The starting material was CD4+ or CD8+ T cells sorted from blood, obtained in a trial of the OX40 agonist ivuxolimab. The chain recombines TRBV11-3 with TRBJ2-7; 8 nucleotides line up with TRBD2. CDR3 protein: CASSWGTSYEQYF. The CDR3 region has the DNA TGTGCCAGCAGCTGGGGGACTAGCTACGAGCAGTACTTC.